Here is one T cell receptor (beta chain) with its context. Its antigen is unidentified. TCRdb ran MiXCR on the reads and lists one entry per CDR3 protein. The sample has approximately 470,000 distinct CDR3 sequences; about 39% are singletons. This specimen belongs to a study of T cell repertoires in cytomegalovirus infection. Study information: The study used recently identified HLA-C-restricted and well-studied HLA-B-restricted CMV epitopes. Public TCR beta signatures marked donors with CMV infection and the matching HLA. Study-wide results and limits: Public TCR beta family frequency separated CMV-and-HLA carriers, including in an independent cohort. What dominated the ex vivo response were HLA-C-restricted CMV-specific TCR beta clonotypes.

Germline CDR1 reads SEHNR; CDR2 reads FQNEAQ (reference sequence). The V and J ends lost 7 bases and 8 bases, in that order; junction bases with no gene match: 10. There are 13 residues in the CDR3. Sequenced material: cultured PBMCs, taken from culture after CMV antigen stimulation. This receptor was identified in a human donor in good health (CMV status not recorded). Some clones in this sample may be carry-over from other donors' samples. The gene calls are TRBV7-9 and TRBJ1-2, with TRBD1 identical over 7 bases. The CDR3 DNA reads as TGTGCCAGCAAGCCAGACAGGGCCAGAGGCTACACCTTC. This translates into CASKPDRARGYTF.